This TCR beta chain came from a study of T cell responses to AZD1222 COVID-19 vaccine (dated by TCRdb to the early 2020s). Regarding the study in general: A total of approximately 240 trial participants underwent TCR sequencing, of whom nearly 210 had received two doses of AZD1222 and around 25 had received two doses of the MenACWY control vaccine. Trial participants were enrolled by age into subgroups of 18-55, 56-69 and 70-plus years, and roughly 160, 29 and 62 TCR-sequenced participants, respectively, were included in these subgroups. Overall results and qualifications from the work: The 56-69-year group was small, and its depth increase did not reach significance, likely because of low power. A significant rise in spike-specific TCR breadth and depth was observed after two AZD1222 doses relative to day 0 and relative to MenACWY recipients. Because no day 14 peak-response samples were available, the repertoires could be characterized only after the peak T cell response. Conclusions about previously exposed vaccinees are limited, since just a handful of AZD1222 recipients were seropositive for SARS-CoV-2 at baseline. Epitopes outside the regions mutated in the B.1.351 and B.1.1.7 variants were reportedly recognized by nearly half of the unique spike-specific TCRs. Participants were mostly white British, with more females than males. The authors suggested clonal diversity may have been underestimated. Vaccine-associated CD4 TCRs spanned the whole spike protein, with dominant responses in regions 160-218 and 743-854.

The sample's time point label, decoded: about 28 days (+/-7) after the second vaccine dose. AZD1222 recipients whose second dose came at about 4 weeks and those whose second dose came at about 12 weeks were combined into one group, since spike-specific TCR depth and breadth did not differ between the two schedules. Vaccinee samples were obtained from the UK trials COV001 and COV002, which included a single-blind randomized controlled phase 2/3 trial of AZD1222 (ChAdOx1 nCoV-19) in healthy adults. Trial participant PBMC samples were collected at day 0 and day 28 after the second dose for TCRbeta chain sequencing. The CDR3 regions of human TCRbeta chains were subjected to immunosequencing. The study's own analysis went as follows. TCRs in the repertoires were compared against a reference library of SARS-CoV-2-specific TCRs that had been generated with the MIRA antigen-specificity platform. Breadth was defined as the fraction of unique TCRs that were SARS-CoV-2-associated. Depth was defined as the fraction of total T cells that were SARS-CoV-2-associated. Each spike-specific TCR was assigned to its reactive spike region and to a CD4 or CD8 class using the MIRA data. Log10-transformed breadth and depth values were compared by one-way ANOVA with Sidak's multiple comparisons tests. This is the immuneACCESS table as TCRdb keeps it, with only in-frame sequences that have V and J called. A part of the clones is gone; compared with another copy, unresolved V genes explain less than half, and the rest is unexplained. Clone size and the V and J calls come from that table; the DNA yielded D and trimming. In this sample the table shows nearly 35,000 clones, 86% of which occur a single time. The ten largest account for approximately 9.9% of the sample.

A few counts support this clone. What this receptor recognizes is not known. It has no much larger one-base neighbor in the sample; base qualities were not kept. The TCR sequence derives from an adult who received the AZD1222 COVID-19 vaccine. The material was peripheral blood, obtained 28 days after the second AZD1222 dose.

Read as DNA, the sequence is TGTGCCACCAGCAGACAACAGGGCCACTACGAGCAGTACTTC. Its protein reads: CATSRQQGHYEQYF. The chain is encoded by TRBV15 joined to TRBJ2-7; TRBD1 is perhaps the D gene, given 6 matching bases. As encoded in the germline V gene (reference sequence), CDR1 is LNHNV while CDR2 is YYDKDF. V drops 2 bases and J drops 3 bases, leaving 11 bases in between. The CDR3 covers 14 residues, taking in both the cysteine and the phenylalanine. Left in the record is the CDR3 DNA by itself, 42 bases read in frame from the first base. Beyond the CDR3, the reference TRBV15 and TRBJ2-7 genes provide the residues; the full variable domain reads: DAMVIQNPRYQVTQFGKPVTLSCSQTLNHNVMYWYQQKSSQAPKLLFHYYDKDFNNEADTPDNFQSRRPNTSFCFLDIRSPGLGDTAMYLCATSRQQGHYEQYFGPGTRLTVT.